This T cell receptor beta chain emerged from a study of shared clonotypes between healthy human individuals. Whole-study context: The study enrolled two women and a few men aged 18 to 49.

Comments on this clone: What it binds is unknown.

The data were produced by immunoSEQ multiplex PCR, yet TCRdb's version contains in-frame clones alone and is incomplete. The sample shows some 1 million clones, about 75% of them seen only once. Study-level points and caveats: Incompleteness in sorted-subset sequencing, despite large depth, was shown by rarefaction. It was observed that 5% to 6.5% of naive CD4 clonotypes were shared across a handful of donors. Donor scarcity curtailed the genetic and exposure-history diversity represented herein.

This clonotype originated in a man aged 18 to 29 in good health. Sequenced input: memory CD4+ T cells sorted from blood. Regarding subset: CD45RA-negative fraction.

CDR3 DNA sequence: TGCAGCGTTGATACAGGCTCTGAAAAACTGTTTTTT. Its translation: CSVDTGSEKLFF. V is TRBV29-1 and J is TRBJ1-4; D possibly corresponds to TRBD1 (5 bases). Between the trimmed V and J ends, which lost 3 bases and 7 bases, there was a span of 9 bases. The germline V gene encodes CDR1 SQVTM and CDR2 ANQGSEA. This CDR3 spans 12 amino acids. Using reference TRBV29-1 and TRBJ1-4 for the parts outside the CDR3, the full variable domain is SAVISQKPSRDICQRGTSLTIQCQVDSQVTMMFWYRQQPGQSLTLIATANQGSEATYESGFVIDKFPISRPNLTFSTLTVSNMSPEDSSIYLCSVDTGSEKLFFGSGTQLSVL.